The 29 T cell receptor beta chains presented below share a single source sample, sequenced in a study of shared clonotypes between healthy human individuals. Sequenced by immunoSEQ multiplex PCR; TCRdb stores in-frame clones only, minus some. Of under 2,500,000 clones in the sample, nearly 97% were seen once. Source material: naive CD4+ T cells sorted from blood. Sample subset: CD45RA+ positively selected. These receptors originate from a man younger than 35 in good health.

The rearrangement links TRBV12-2 to TRBJ1-6. TRBV12-2 counts as a pseudogene. This CDR3 spans 13 amino acids. CDR3 protein: CASRGGVDSPLHF. CDR3 bases: TGTGCAAGTCGCGGGGGAGTGGATTCACCCCTCCACTTT.

Details on this clone: This CDR3 is also generated by other DNA sequences in the sample. J is TRBJ1-3 and V is TRBV6-1; weak D call: TRBD1 (5 bases). The ends were cut back, 6 bases at V and 2 bases at J, with 11 bases in the middle. The germline V gene has CDR1 MNHNS and CDR2 SASEGT. This CDR3 has 14 amino acids. The CDR3 region is CASSVGGAGNTIYF. CDR3 nucleotides: TGTGCCAGCAGCGTCGGGGGGGCTGGAAACACCATATATTTT.

The rearrangement uses TRBV11-2 and TRBJ1-5; D not resolved. This CDR3 has 14 residues. The V gene lost 5 bases and the J gene lost 3 bases, with 11 bases spanning the gap. The germline CDR1 and CDR2 sequences are SGHAT and FQNNGV. The CDR3 DNA follows: TGTGCCAGCAGCCCAGGTCCATACAATCAGCCCCAGCATTTT. It codes for CASSPGPYNQPQHF.

This chain connects TRBV19 to TRBJ1-6, with 8 nucleotides matching TRBD1. V dropped 4 bases and J dropped 7; count of bases not matched to a gene: 9. The germline CDR1 and CDR2 sequences are LNHDA and SQIVND (reference sequence). CDR3 length: 16 amino acids. In DNA, the CDR3 is TGTGCCAGTAGTACCCCCCGGCCAGGGGGCAATTCACCCCTCCACTTT. This translates into CASSTPRPGGNSPLHF. Full variable domain (remainder filled in from reference TRBV19 and TRBJ1-6): DGGITQSPKYLFRKEGQNVTLSCEQNLNHDAMYWYRQDPGQGLRLIYYSQIVNDFQKGDIAEGYSVSREKKESFPLTVTSAQKNPTAFYLCASSTPRPGGNSPLHFGNGTRLTVT.

Comment on this clone: At the DNA level, this CDR3 is encoded by other sequences in the same sample as well. This chain joins TRBV5-1 and TRBJ2-1; D not resolved. This CDR3 spans 14 amino acids. Germline CDR1 SGHRS, CDR2 YFSETQ. The V end lost 0 bases, the J end lost 3 bases, and 7 bases lay between the germline ends. The CDR3 reads CASSLGRSYNEQFF. CDR3 bases: TGCGCCAGCAGCTTGGGCCGAAGCTACAATGAGCAGTTCTTC.

V usage is TRBV2 and J usage is TRBJ2-7; tentative D call: TRBD1 (7 bases). V gave up 6 bases and J gave up 2 bases, with 14 bases separating them. Germline values: CDR1 SNHLY, CDR2 FYNNEI. CDR3 length: 14 amino acids. In nucleotides, the CDR3 is TGTGCCAGCAGCGCGGGACAGTTAACCTACGAGCAGTACTTC. Its protein is CASSAGQLTYEQYF.

Note on this clone: Additional DNA sequences in this sample encode the identical CDR3. The chain joins TRBV19 to TRBJ2-7, with D perhaps matching TRBD1 or TRBD2 (5 bases each). Germline V gives CDR1 LNHDA, CDR2 SQIVND (reference sequence). V lost 6 bases to trimming and J lost 1 base, with 13 bases between them. The CDR3 loop spans 14 amino acids. This chain's CDR3 is CASSTGTGSYEQYF. The DNA of the CDR3 is TGTGCCAGTAGCACCGGGACGGGGTCCTACGAGCAGTACTTC.

The chain has TRBV25-1 and TRBJ1-2; perhaps TRBD1 as D (5 bases). This CDR3 is 14 amino acids long. V was cut by 2 bases and J by 2 bases, with 9 bases left in between. Germline V gene sequence: CDR1 MGHDK, CDR2 SYGVNS. Here the CDR3 DNA reads TGTGCCAGCAGTGAAGCGGGGCAGAACTATGGCTACACCTTC. Translating gives CASSEAGQNYGYTF.

J is TRBJ2-1 and V is TRBV2; 8 bases are a match to TRBD2. The germline CDR1 and CDR2 sequences are SNHLY and FYNNEI. The CDR3 covers 18 residues. V lost 2 bases to trimming and J lost 6 bases; unmatched junction nucleotides: 15. The CDR3 DNA sequence: TGTGCCAGCAGTGAATTGGCCCCGGGGGGGCTCCTTCTCAATGAGCAGTTCTTC. Amino acid sequence: CASSELAPGGLLLNEQFF.

This clone appeared a single time. The rearrangement uses TRBV7-2 and TRBJ1-1; D is possibly TRBD1 (6 bases). With 3 bases removed from V and 3 bases from J, the gap between germline ends came to 17 bases. The CDR3 is 16 residues long. The germline V gene encodes CDR1 SGHTA and CDR2 FQGNSA. The CDR3 loop reads CASSFGGRGRHTEAFF. CDR3 DNA: TGTGCCAGCAGCTTCGGGGGCAGGGGTAGACACACTGAAGCTTTCTTT.

This clone was found once. This chain uses TRBV5-1 with TRBJ2-3, with TRBD1 matching over 8 bases. The CDR3 contains 15 residues. J was trimmed by 3 bases and V by 4 bases; bases with no gene match: 7. CDR1 and CDR2 (germline): SGHRS, YFSETQ. This CDR3 reads CASSPGGSGTDTQYF. The CDR3 DNA reads as TGCGCCAGCAGCCCAGGGGGCTCCGGGACAGATACGCAGTATTTT.

This chain links TRBV5-4 with TRBJ2-2, with 10 bases aligning to TRBD1. The CDR3 loop spans 16 amino acids. V trimming: 0 bases; J trimming: 6 bases; junction bases outside the gene matches: 5. CDR1 SGHNT and CDR2 YYREEE come from the germline V gene (reference sequence). CDR3 sequence reads: CASSLGGQGSAGELFF. CDR3 bases: TGTGCCAGCAGCTTGGGGGGACAGGGGAGTGCCGGGGAGCTGTTTTTT.

V and J are TRBV12-5 and TRBJ2-7; tentative D call: TRBD1 (6 bases). Trimming pared 7 bases from V and 2 bases from J, leaving 12 bases between. Germline V gene lookup returns CDR1 LGHNT and CDR2 FRNRAP. There are 13 residues in the CDR3. The CDR3 region has the DNA TGTGCTAGTGCCACAGGGCCAGCCTACGAGCAGTACTTC. This encodes CASATGPAYEQYF.

V usage is TRBV10-2 and J usage is TRBJ1-3; the D is unclear. The V end lost 8 bases, the J end lost 0 bases, and 14 bases lay between the germline ends. The CDR3 is 15 residues long. Germline CDR1 WSHSY, CDR2 SAAADI. The CDR3 sequence: CASQLLGDSGNTIYF. CDR3 nucleotide sequence: TGCGCCAGCCAGTTACTTGGGGACTCTGGAAACACCATATATTTT.

The CDR3 loop reads CASSLSPRGRGETDTQYF. As DNA, the CDR3 is TGTGCCAGCAGCTTGTCCCCGAGGGGGCGGGGCGAGACAGATACGCAGTATTTT. The chain joins TRBV5-4 to TRBJ2-3; D might be TRBD1 (7 bases). Trimming took 1 base from V and 3 from J, leaving 21 bases between them. This CDR3 is 18 amino acids long. The V gene's germline CDR1 is SGHNT and CDR2 YYREEE (reference sequence).

V usage is TRBV25-1 and J usage is TRBJ1-1; the D gene is possibly TRBD1 (5 bases). Trimming stripped 1 base from V and 7 bases from J, with 10 bases between. This CDR3 region has 13 residues. CDR1 and CDR2 (germline): MGHDK, SYGVNS. The CDR3 sequence: CASSESGRSEAFF. CDR3 nucleotide sequence: TGTGCCAGCAGTGAATCAGGGAGGAGTGAAGCTTTCTTT.

The rearrangement joins TRBV9 to TRBJ2-1; tentatively, D is TRBD1 or TRBD2 (7 bases each). In germline, CDR1 is SGDLS, CDR2 YYNGEE. V lost 4 bases to trimming and J lost 6 bases, with 20 bases between them. CDR3 length equals 16 residues. CDR3 protein: CASSPSGGAGFNEQFF. CDR3 coding DNA: TGTGCCAGCAGCCCATCAGGGGGGGCTGGGTTCAATGAGCAGTTCTTC. The full variable domain, completed using reference TRBV9 and TRBJ2-1, is DSGVTQTPKHLITATGQRVTLRCSPRSGDLSVYWYQQSLDQGLQFLIQYYNGEERAKGNILERFSAQQFPDLHSELNLSSLELGDSALYFCASSPSGGAGFNEQFFGPGTRLTVL.

The CDR3 DNA follows: TGTGCCATCACCCCCTCCGGACAGGGTGATGGCTACACCTTC. Protein: CAITPSGQGDGYTF. V is TRBV10-3 and J is TRBJ1-2, with TRBD1 matching over 8 bases. The CDR3 runs 14 residues. The ends lost 7 bases at V and 6 bases at J; junction bases unmatched: 10. Germline CDR1 reads ENHRY; CDR2 reads SYGVKD.

CDR3 nucleotide sequence: TGTGCCAGCTCACCTCAGAGGGACTATGGCTACACCTTC. Amino acid sequence: CASSPQRDYGYTF. The chain has TRBV18 and TRBJ1-2; no firm D call. The V and J ends lost 3 bases and 3 bases respectively, with 8 bases between them. CDR3 size: 13 residues. Germline assignment: CDR1 KGHSH and CDR2 LQKENI.

The V call is TRBV5-1, the J call TRBJ2-3, with a tentative D call TRBD2 (5 bases). V was clipped by 5 bases and J by 0 bases, with 13 bases between them. The length of the CDR3 is 15 residues. The V gene's germline CDR1 is SGHRS and CDR2 YFSETQ. The CDR3 DNA reads as TGCGCCAGCAGAGAGAGGGCCCAAAGCACAGATACGCAGTATTTT. Translating it yields CASRERAQSTDTQYF.

The V call is TRBV30, the J call TRBJ2-1; D not resolved. Trimming stripped 4 bases from V and 9 bases from J, with 22 bases between. Germline CDR1 reads GTSNPN; CDR2 reads SVGIG (reference sequence). The CDR3 covers 15 residues. The CDR3 sequence: CAWTTQTRSYSEQFF. CDR3 sequence (DNA): TGTGCCTGGACTACCCAAACCCGGTCGTATTCTGAGCAGTTCTTC. Filled out from reference TRBV30 and TRBJ2-1, the complete variable domain reads SQTIHQWPATLVQPVGSPLSLECTVEGTSNPNLYWYRQAAGRGLQLLFYSVGIGQISSEVPQNLSASRPQDRQFILSSKKLLLSDSGFYLCAWTTQTRSYSEQFFGPGTRLTVL.

The chain uses TRBV30 and TRBJ1-4; D unclear. This CDR3 contains 11 residues. The germline CDR1 and CDR2 sequences are GTSNPN and SVGIG (reference sequence). V gave up 8 bases and J gave up 10 bases, with 14 bases separating them. The CDR3, as DNA: TGTGCCGGACGAGGATTGGGAAAACTGTTTTTT. Amino acid sequence: CAGRGLGKLFF.

The chain recombines TRBV6-1 with TRBJ2-7; TRBD1 matches 10 bases. Trimming at V came to 7 bases and at J to 5 bases, leaving 8 bases not matched to a gene. CDR1 is MNHNS and CDR2 is SASEGT in the germline V gene. The CDR3 extends over 14 amino acids. The CDR3 DNA follows: TGTGCCAGCACCGACAGGGGGCGCGTAAACGAGCAGTACTTC. Its protein product is CASTDRGRVNEQYF.

The chain has TRBV5-1 and TRBJ2-5; D gene unclear. Deletions cut 0 bases from V and 1 base from J, with 10 bases between. The CDR3 loop spans 15 amino acids. Looked up from germline, CDR1 is SGHRS and CDR2 is YFSETQ. CDR3 sequence reads: CASSLDVGPQETQYF. The CDR3 DNA is TGCGCCAGCAGCTTGGATGTCGGACCCCAAGAGACCCAGTACTTC.

A word on this clone: Other DNA sequences in the sample encode the same CDR3. This chain links TRBV5-1 with TRBJ2-7; 10 nucleotides line up with TRBD2. J gave up 2 bases and V 4 bases, and 3 bases lay outside the gene matches. From germline, CDR1 is SGHRS and CDR2 YFSETQ. The CDR3 runs to 14 residues. CDR3 loop: CASSRTSGTYEQYF. In DNA form, the CDR3 reads TGCGCCAGCAGCAGGACTAGCGGTACCTACGAGCAGTACTTC.

The V call is TRBV18, the J call TRBJ2-7; D is unclear. V was pared by 3 bases and J by 2 bases, with 14 bases between. This CDR3 spans 15 amino acids. Germline V lookup: CDR1 KGHSH, CDR2 LQKENI. This chain's CDR3 is CASSPIITIPYEQYF. CDR3 DNA sequence: TGTGCCAGCTCACCTATTATAACCATACCCTACGAGCAGTACTTC.

This chain uses TRBV28 with TRBJ1-2, with D uncertain. Trimming took off 5 bases at V and 4 bases at J, with 14 bases between the two ends. The length of the CDR3 is 14 residues. Germline CDR1 reads MDHEN; CDR2 reads SYDVKM. CDR3 DNA: TGTGCCAGCAGTCTAGAACATGGAACCTATGGCTACACCTTC. Protein sequence: CASSLEHGTYGYTF.

This chain links TRBV19 with TRBJ2-2; TRBD1 matches at 7 bases. V lost 8 bases, J lost 4 bases, and 16 bases stayed unmatched. Germline V gene sequence: CDR1 LNHDA, CDR2 SQIVND (reference sequence). The CDR3 contains 17 residues. The CDR3 DNA reads TGTGCCAGTGGGGACAGTCTGCCGGGGTTCGTCACCGGGGAGCTGTTTTTT. Amino acid sequence: CASGDSLPGFVTGELFF.

The chain employs TRBV6-6 and TRBJ2-7, with 8 positions matching TRBD1. The CDR3 has 13 residues. The germline V gene encodes CDR1 MNHNY and CDR2 SVGAGI (reference sequence). After removal of 6 bases from V and 3 bases from J, the junction contained 4 bases not matched to a gene. The CDR3, as DNA: TGTGCCAGCAGCGCGACAGGGGTCTACGAGCAGTACTTC. It codes for CASSATGVYEQYF.